This T cell receptor (beta chain) emerged from a study of blood T cell repertoires in COVID-19. Overall study: From the United States, Italy and Spain came samples of acute and convalescent COVID-19. T cells, B-cell-depleted T cells, or PBMCs provided the cDNA or gDNA that served as material.

Germline V gene data show CDR1 as SGHNT and CDR2 as YENEEA. V shed 3 bases and J 4 bases; nucleotides not matched to a gene: 5. The CDR3 is 14 residues long. Original processing methods: Reference gene primer amplification yielded estimated nucleated cell counts. Here immunoSEQ multiplex PCR was the method, and the copy in TCRdb shows in-frame clones only, minus some. The V and J calls and clone size are taken from that table; D and trimming were inferred from the DNA. The sample holds hundreds of thousands of clones, 70% to 90% seen once. The genes are TRBV11-3 and TRBJ2-5, with 7 positions matching TRBD2. The TCR comes from a woman aged 45-60 years with acute or convalescent COVID-19. What was sequenced was peripheral blood. The CDR3 region has the DNA TGTGCCAGCAGCTTGGCCTGGGAGGGAGAGACCCAGTACTTC. This encodes CASSLAWEGETQYF. The variable domain in full, completed from reference TRBV11-3 and TRBJ2-5, reads EAGVVQSPRYKIIEKKQPVAFWCNPISGHNTLYWYLQNLGQGPELLIRYENEEAVDDSQLPKDRFSAERLKGVDSTLKIQPAELGDSAVYLCASSLAWEGETQYFGPGTRLLVL.